The TCR beta chain under discussion was sequenced for a study of neurological immune-mediated disorders. Study-level points and caveats: Expanded clones shared no identical CDR3 amino acid sequences across subjects, which suggested private TCR-beta repertoires in all groups.

TCRdb reprocessed the 5' RACE reads with MiXCR, giving one entry per CDR3 protein. The sample has fewer than 20,000 distinct CDR3 sequences; 3% to 4.5% are singletons. This clonotype has at least ten counts. Its antigen is currently unknown. The junction had 8 bases not matched to a gene; V was cut back by 6 bases and J by 3 bases. Germline values: CDR1 MNHEY, CDR2 SMNVEV (reference sequence). The CDR3 contains 16 residues. This clonotype was obtained from a woman between 35 and 50 years old in good health. The chain uses TRBV27 and TRBJ2-7; 13 bases line up with TRBD2. The source material was CD8+ T cells from blood. The CDR3: CASRLRGLAGHYEQYF. For the CDR3, the DNA is TGTGCCAGCAGGCTAAGGGGACTAGCGGGGCACTACGAGCAGTACTTC.